These 9 T cell receptor beta chains were all obtained from the same sample, sequenced in a study of T cell clonality in common variable immunodeficiency. No antigen is known for these receptors. Sequencing used immunoSEQ multiplex PCR; TCRdb keeps in-frame clones, though not all of them. Reported are some 25,000 clones, none seen only once; the ten largest carry roughly 24%. Overall study results and limits: Common variable immunodeficiency TCR beta sequences reportedly had fewer deletions and N-nucleotide insertions.

The specimen sequenced was peripheral blood mononuclear cells. These receptor sequences come from a human donor with common variable immunodeficiency.

This clone has ten or more counts. The read ends 3 residues early relative to the CDR3; the germline J gene fills the gap. The chain uses TRBV5-1 and TRBJ1-5; maybe TRBD1 (5 bases). Germline values: CDR1 SGHRS, CDR2 YFSETQ. Deletions cut 4 bases from V and 6 bases from J, with 14 bases between. This CDR3 comprises 14 residues. CDR3 protein: CASSGGEAGQPQHF. CDR3 DNA, as far as it was read: TGCGCCAGCAGCGGGGGGGAGGCGGGTCAGCCC.

This clone has at least ten counts. The CDR3 is cut off 3 residues early in the read; its end comes from the germline J gene. The V and J genes are TRBV7-6 and TRBJ2-7; 11 bases are shared with TRBD2. Germline V lookup: CDR1 SGHVS, CDR2 FNYEAQ. The ends lost 5 bases at V and 2 bases at J; junction bases unmatched: 5. CDR3 size: 15 residues. Partial CDR3 DNA: TGTGCCAGCAGCCCACTAGCGGGGGCGGCCTACGAG. Translating it yields CASSPLAGAAYE. The whole CDR3 region reads CASSPLAGAAYEQYF.

Comment on this clone: The CDR3 end falls 3 residues outside the read, so it is completed with the germline J gene. Other DNA sequences of this sample code for an identical CDR3. The chain combines TRBV7-9 with TRBJ2-5; 8 bases line up with TRBD1. Per germline, CDR1 SEHNR and CDR2 FQNEAQ (reference sequence). The CDR3 is made up of 14 amino acids. Unmatched junction bases numbered 5, after V lost 3 bases and J lost 5 bases. CDR3 region: CASSFVTGGETQYF. The sequenced CDR3 bases are TGTGCCAGCAGCTTTGTTACAGGGGGGGAGACC.

This clone was seen repeatedly, ten times or more. The read is 3 residues too short to cover the CDR3 end, so that end is filled in from the germline J gene. The chain is built from TRBV7-8 and TRBJ2-1; D ambiguous. The V end was cut by 5 bases, the J end by 6 bases, with 5 bases between. The CDR3 loop spans 11 amino acids. The germline V gene has CDR1 SGHVS and CDR2 FQNEAQ. CDR3 DNA, as far as it was read: TGTGCCAGCAGCCCGGGCAATGAG. It is translated as CASSPGNE. The whole CDR3 sequence reads CASSPGNEQFF.

Concerning this clone itself: The CDR3 end lies 3 residues beyond the end of the read and is filled in from the germline J gene. The chain links TRBV20-1 to TRBJ2-1; D is possibly TRBD2 (6 bases). This CDR3 comprises 15 residues. Germline-derived CDR1 and CDR2 are DFQATT and SNEGSKA (reference sequence). Trimming stripped 3 bases from V and 4 bases from J, with 16 bases between. The CDR3 DNA, read in part, is TGCAGTGCTAGCCCCGCCGCGGGGAAATACAATGAG. Protein: CSASPAAGKYNE. The whole CDR3 protein is CSASPAAGKYNEQFF.

This clone was recorded at least ten times. The read terminates 3 residues before the CDR3 end, so the remaining end is supplied by the germline J gene. V usage is TRBV4-1 and J usage is TRBJ2-5; D is uncertain. Germline V gene lookup returns CDR1 MGHRA and CDR2 YSYEKL. This CDR3 comprises 17 residues. Trimming left V 4 bases short and J 2 bases short, with 20 bases between. CDR3: CASSRDSPVTTQETQYF. CDR3 bases read: TGCGCCAGCAGCCGAGACTCACCCGTAACTACACAAGAGACC.

In its sample, this clone was seen a few times. The read falls 3 residues short of the CDR3 end, and the missing part is taken from the germline J gene. This chain connects TRBV19 to TRBJ2-7; 7 bases are a match to TRBD1. Germline V lookup: CDR1 LNHDA, CDR2 SQIVND (reference sequence). The CDR3 runs to 15 residues. V lost 6 bases to trimming and J lost 3 bases; unmatched junction nucleotides: 11. CDR3 DNA, as far as it was read: TGTGCCAGTAGCAGAGTAGGGGGCTCCCTCTACGAG. Its protein product is CASSRVGGSLYE. The entire CDR3 is CASSRVGGSLYEQYF.

This clone was counted ten times or more. The CDR3 DNA, read in part, is TGCGCCAGCAGCTTGGTATACAATGAG. It specifies CASSLVYNE. The whole CDR3 region reads CASSLVYNEQFF. This sequence joins TRBV5-1 and TRBJ2-1; no definite D call. The CDR3 is cut off 3 residues early in the read; its end comes from the germline J gene. CDR3 length: 12 amino acids. V was trimmed by 0 bases and J by 4 bases, leaving 2 bases between them. The V gene's germline CDR1 is SGHRS and CDR2 YFSETQ.

The sequenced CDR3 bases are TGTGCCAGCTCAGGGACAGGGAACAAGTCACCC. Protein: CASSGTGNKSP. The whole CDR3 region reads CASSGTGNKSPLHF. The rearrangement joins TRBV18 to TRBJ1-6; 9 positions agree with TRBD1. The CDR3 end falls 3 residues outside the read, so it is completed with the germline J gene. The CDR3 extends over 14 amino acids. The V gene's germline CDR1 is KGHSH and CDR2 LQKENI. V lost 5 bases, J lost 10 bases, and 6 bases stayed unmatched.